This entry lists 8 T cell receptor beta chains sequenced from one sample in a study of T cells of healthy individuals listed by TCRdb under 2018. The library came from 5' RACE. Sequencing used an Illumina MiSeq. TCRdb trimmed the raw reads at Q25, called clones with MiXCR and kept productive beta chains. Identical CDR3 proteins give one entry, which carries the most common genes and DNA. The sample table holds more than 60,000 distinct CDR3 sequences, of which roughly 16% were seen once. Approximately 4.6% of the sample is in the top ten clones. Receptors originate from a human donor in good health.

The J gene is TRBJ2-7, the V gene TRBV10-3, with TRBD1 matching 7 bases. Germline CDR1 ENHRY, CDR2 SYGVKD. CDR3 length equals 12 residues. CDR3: CATRDRTYEQYF. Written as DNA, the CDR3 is TGTGCTACCCGGGACAGAACCTACGAGCAGTACTTC.

The CDR3 DNA reads TGCGCCAGCAGCTCTCAGGGGGCGGATGGGAATGAGCAGTTCTTC. It is translated as CASSSQGADGNEQFF. The chain has TRBV5-1 and TRBJ2-1, with 8 nucleotides matching TRBD1. CDR1 SGHRS and CDR2 YFSETQ come from the germline V gene. Trimming removed 3 bases from V and 7 bases from J; junction bases left unmatched: 9. CDR3 length: 15 residues.

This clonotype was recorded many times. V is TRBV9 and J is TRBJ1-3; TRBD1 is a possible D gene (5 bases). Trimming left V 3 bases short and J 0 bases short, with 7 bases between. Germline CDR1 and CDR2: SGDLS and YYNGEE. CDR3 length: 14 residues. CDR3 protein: CASSDDSSGNTIYF. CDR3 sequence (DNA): TGTGCCAGCAGCGACGACAGCTCTGGAAACACCATATATTTT.

The CDR3 DNA reads as TGCAGCGTTGACCCGGGACAGGTCCTCTATGGCTACACCTTC. Protein product: CSVDPGQVLYGYTF. The chain has TRBV29-1 and TRBJ1-2, with 8 positions matching TRBD1. Trimming at V came to 3 bases and at J to 4 bases, leaving 7 bases not matched to a gene. CDR3 length: 14 amino acids. Germline CDR1 SQVTM, CDR2 ANQGSEA.

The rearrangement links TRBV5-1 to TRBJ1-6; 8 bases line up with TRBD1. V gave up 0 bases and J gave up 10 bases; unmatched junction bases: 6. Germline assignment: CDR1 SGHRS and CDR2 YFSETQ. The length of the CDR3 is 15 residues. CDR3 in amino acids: CASSLAAGGESPLHF. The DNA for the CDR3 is TGCGCCAGCAGCTTGGCAGCAGGGGGCGAGTCACCCCTCCACTTT.

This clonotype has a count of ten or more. CDR3 in amino acids: CASSQNRNWGNQPQHF. The CDR3 DNA follows: TGCGCCAGCAGCCAAAATCGTAATTGGGGCAATCAGCCCCAGCATTTT. The genes are TRBV4-1 and TRBJ1-5; no clear D gene. CDR1 and CDR2 from the germline V gene are MGHRA and YSYEKL. This CDR3 is built from 16 residues. V was trimmed by 2 bases and J by 2 bases, leaving 13 bases between them.

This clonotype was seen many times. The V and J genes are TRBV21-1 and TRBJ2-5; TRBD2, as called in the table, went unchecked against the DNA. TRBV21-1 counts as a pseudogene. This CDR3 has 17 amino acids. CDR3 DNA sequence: TGTGCCAGCAGCACCCTAGCGGGACCGGAACTCCAAGAGACCCAGTACTTC. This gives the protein CASSTLAGPELQETQYF.

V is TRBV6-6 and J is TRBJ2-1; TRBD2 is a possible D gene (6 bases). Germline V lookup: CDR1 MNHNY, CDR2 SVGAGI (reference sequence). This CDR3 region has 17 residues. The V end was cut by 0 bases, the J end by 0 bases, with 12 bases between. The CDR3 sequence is CASSYSGGTSSYNEQFF. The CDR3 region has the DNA TGTGCCAGCAGTTACTCGGGCGGGACGAGCTCCTACAATGAGCAGTTCTTC.